This TCR beta chain was retrieved from a study of T-cell memory formation after mild COVID-19. Findings and caveats of the study: CD4+ bias marked clones expanding day 15 to 37, unlike balanced contracting clones.

This CDR3 is built from 13 residues. With 3 bases removed from V and 6 bases from J, the gap between germline ends came to 9 bases. The germline CDR1 and CDR2 sequences are DFQATT and SNEGSKA (reference sequence). Each CDR3 protein gets one entry after TCRdb re-called the 5' RACE reads with MiXCR. The sample records approximately 350,000 distinct CDR3 sequences, 13% being singletons. Regarding this clonotype: Its antigen is still unknown.

Sequenced input: PBMCs or a T cell subset sorted from them (not recorded which). The receptor comes from a man aged 18 to 35 who had mild COVID-19 (a few samples of this study predate the infection). Cell type and time point are not known. The chain combines TRBV20-1 with TRBJ1-6; weak D call: TRBD1 (5 bases). CDR3 region: CSASRESNSPLHF. Here the CDR3 DNA reads TGCAGTGCTAGCAGGGAAAGTAATTCACCCCTCCACTTT.